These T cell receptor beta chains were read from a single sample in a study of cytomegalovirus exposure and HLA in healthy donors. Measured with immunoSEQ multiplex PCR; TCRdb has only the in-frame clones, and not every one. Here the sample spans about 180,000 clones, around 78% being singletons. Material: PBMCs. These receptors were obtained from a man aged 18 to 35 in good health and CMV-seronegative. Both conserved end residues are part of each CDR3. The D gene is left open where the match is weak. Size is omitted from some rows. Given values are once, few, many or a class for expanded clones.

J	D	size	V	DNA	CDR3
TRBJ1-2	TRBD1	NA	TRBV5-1	TGCGCCAGCAGCTCCCTCCCCTCGGGACAGGGGGGCTACACCTTC	CASSSLPSGQGGYTF
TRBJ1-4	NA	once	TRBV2	TGTGCCGGCGGGGTCGGGGGGTATGGTGAAAAACTGTTTTTT	CAGGVGGYGEKLFF
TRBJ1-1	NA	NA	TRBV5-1	TGCGCCAGCAGCTTGGCCCGGGGTGGCACTGAAGCTTTCTTT	CASSLARGGTEAFF
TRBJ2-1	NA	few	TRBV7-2	TGTGCCAGCAGCCCGGGAGCTTTAGGGAATGAGCAGTTCTTC	CASSPGALGNEQFF
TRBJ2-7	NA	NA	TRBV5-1	TGCGCCAGCAGCTTGGAAGGCGCAGGGTGGGACGAGCAGTACTTC	CASSLEGAGWDEQYF
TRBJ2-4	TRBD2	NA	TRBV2	TGTGCCAGCAGTGAAACTAGCGGAATAGCCAAAAACATTCAGTACTTC	CASSETSGIAKNIQYF
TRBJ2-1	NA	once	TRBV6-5	TGTGCCAGCAGTTACGGGGGGACCCCCTACAATGAGCAGTTCTTC	CASSYGGTPYNEQFF
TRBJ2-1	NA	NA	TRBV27	TGTGCCAGCAGTTTGGGGGGGCGCTTACGTGATGAGCAGTTCTTC	CASSLGGRLRDEQFF
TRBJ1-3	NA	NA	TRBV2	TGTGCCAGCAGGATCTCGACTCGGAGGGACACCATATATTTT	CASRISTRRDTIYF
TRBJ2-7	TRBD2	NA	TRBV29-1	TGCAGCGTTGTTTTTGGAGGGCGAGCGGGAGCTAACCTCTACGAGCAGTACTTC	CSVVFGGRAGANLYEQYF
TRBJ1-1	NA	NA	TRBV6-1	TGTGCCAGCAGTGCCACAGCAAAAAACACTGAAGCTTTCTTT	CASSATAKNTEAFF
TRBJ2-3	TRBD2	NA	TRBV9	TGTGCCAGCAGCGTAGAGAGCGGGGCCACAGATACGCAGTATTTT	CASSVESGATDTQYF
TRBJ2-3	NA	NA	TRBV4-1	TGCGCCAGCAGCCAAGATCTAACCACAGATACGCAGTATTTT	CASSQDLTTDTQYF
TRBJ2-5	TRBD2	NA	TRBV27	TGTGCCAGCAGTCTAAAAGGGCTAGCGGGGGCCGGCGGGGCCCAGTACTTC	CASSLKGLAGAGGAQYF